This T cell receptor beta chain was profiled in a study of neurological immune-mediated disorders. TCRdb called the 5' RACE reads again in MiXCR, with one record for every CDR3 protein. The table records approximately 100,000 distinct CDR3 sequences, 3% to 4.5% of them present only once. The CDR3 is 11 residues long. The germline CDR1 and CDR2 sequences are DFQATT and SNEGSKA (reference sequence). The V gene lost 2 bases and the J gene lost 7 bases, with 6 bases spanning the gap. There are many counts of this clonotype. The chain combines TRBV20-1 with TRBJ2-1; the D is unclear. This TCR came from a woman aged 50 to 60 with multiple sclerosis. The sample taken for sequencing was PBMCs. Here the CDR3 reads CSARQENEQFF. In DNA form, the CDR3 reads TGCAGTGCTAGACAGGAGAATGAGCAGTTCTTC.